This passage covers 28 T cell receptor beta chains from one sample sequenced in a study of shared clonotypes between healthy human individuals. Libraries were prepared by immunoSEQ multiplex PCR; TCRdb keeps only in-frame clonotypes and omits some of them. The repertoire has around 1.9 million clones, over 85% of them found once; the top ten carry about 1.6%. Naive CD8 cells lacked CD45RO and underwent positive selection for CCR7, leaving out terminally differentiated effector memory CD45RA+ cells. Material: naive CD8+ T cells from PBMCs. Receptors were obtained from a man between 18 and 35 years old in good health. Some clones in this sample may be carry-over from other donors' samples.

This chain links TRBV5-1 with TRBJ2-5; perhaps TRBD2 as D (6 bases). The V gene lost 0 bases and the J gene lost 2 bases, with 17 bases spanning the gap. Germline loops: CDR1 SGHRS, CDR2 YFSETQ. The CDR3 has 17 amino acids. The CDR3 DNA reads as TGCGCCAGCAGCTTGGGTTGGGCAGGGAGGAGACAAGAGACCCAGTACTTC. Amino acids: CASSLGWAGRRQETQYF.

In its sample, this clone was seen a few times. The identical CDR3 is also encoded by other nucleotide sequences in the sample. The chain is built from TRBV28 and TRBJ1-5; 11 nucleotides align to TRBD1. The J segment lost 4 bases and the V segment lost 3 bases, leaving 5 bases of the junction unmatched. CDR1 and CDR2 from the germline V gene are MDHEN and SYDVKM. The CDR3 has 16 residues. CDR3 nucleotide sequence: TGTGCCAGCAGTTTGAGGGACAGGGGGAGTAATCAGCCCCAGCATTTT. Amino acid sequence: CASSLRDRGSNQPQHF. Looking up the rest from reference TRBV28 and TRBJ1-5 gives the full variable domain: DVKVTQSSRYLVKRTGEKVFLECVQDMDHENMFWYRQDPGLGLRLIYFSYDVKMKEKGDIPEGYSVSREKKERFSLILESASTNQTSMYLCASSLRDRGSNQPQHFGDGTRLSIL.

The CDR3, as DNA: TGTGCCAGCAGTGAAGGGTTGGGCAGGGGGGATGGTGGCTACACCTTC. Amino acids: CASSEGLGRGDGGYTF. The chain employs TRBV6-1 and TRBJ1-2, with 7 bases lining up with TRBD1. CDR1 MNHNS and CDR2 SASEGT come from the germline V gene. J was trimmed by 7 bases and V by 1 base; bases with no gene match: 12. The CDR3 length is 16 residues.

The chain carries TRBV27 and TRBJ2-1; 9 bases fit TRBD1. The CDR3 has 16 amino acids. J lost 6 bases, V lost 0 bases, and 6 bases had no gene match. CDR1 is MNHEY, CDR2 SMNVEV, per germline (reference sequence). CDR3 sequence: CASSLSPGTGFNEQFF. CDR3 DNA sequence: TGTGCCAGCAGTTTATCGCCCGGGACAGGGTTCAATGAGCAGTTCTTC.

This clone was seen once. This rearrangement joins TRBV6-5 to TRBJ1-1; the D is unclear. This CDR3 has 16 amino acids. Germline CDR1 and CDR2: MNHEY and SVGAGI. V was shortened by 0 bases and J by 1 base, with 12 bases between the two germline ends. Here the CDR3 reads CASSYSPALRNTEAFF. In DNA, the CDR3 is TGTGCCAGCAGTTACTCGCCGGCCTTGAGGAACACTGAAGCTTTCTTT.

The CDR3 DNA reads as TGCGCCAGCAGCCAGGGGATCAGGGACACTGAAGCTTTCTTT. This sequence encodes CASSQGIRDTEAFF. The gene calls are TRBV4-1 and TRBJ1-1; D is perhaps TRBD1 (5 bases). The CDR3 is made up of 14 amino acids. Germline V gene lookup returns CDR1 MGHRA and CDR2 YSYEKL. V lost 3 bases and J 3 bases, leaving 11 bases between the germline ends.

This clone occurred a few times. This chain connects TRBV10-1 to TRBJ2-2; D call uncertain. Germline V gives CDR1 WNHNN, CDR2 SYGVQD (reference sequence). The length of the CDR3 is 14 residues. V was shortened by 2 bases and J by 2 bases, with 6 bases between the two germline ends. CDR3 loop: CASSEGSNTGELFF. CDR3 bases: TGCGCCAGCAGTGAGGGATCCAACACCGGGGAGCTGTTTTTT.

The chain carries TRBV4-1 and TRBJ2-5, with D possibly TRBD2 on 5 matching bases. The J call may be mistaken, given a closer DNA end match to TRBJ2-7. Germline CDR1 is MGHRA and CDR2 is YSYEKL. This CDR3 has 14 residues. Written as DNA, the CDR3 is TGCGCCAGCAGCCCGGAGGCTCCTTCCTACGAGCAGTACTTC. This sequence encodes CASSPEAPSYEQYF.

This clone appeared once. This chain connects TRBV5-1 to TRBJ2-7; 11 nucleotides match TRBD2. The V and J ends lost 0 bases and 6 bases, in that order; junction bases with no gene match: 2. Germline CDR1 reads SGHRS; CDR2 reads YFSETQ. This CDR3 spans 14 amino acids. The CDR3 nucleotides read TGCGCCAGCAGCTTGGGACTAGCGGGATTCGAGCAGTACTTC. This gives the protein CASSLGLAGFEQYF.

V and J are TRBV7-9 and TRBJ2-1; D unresolved. Looked up from germline, CDR1 is SEHNR and CDR2 is FQNEAQ (reference sequence). Trimming shortened V by 5 bases and J by 0 bases, and 11 bases separated the two germline ends. There are 15 residues in the CDR3. The CDR3 sequence is CASSRVSSSYNEQFF. The CDR3 coding sequence is TGTGCCAGCAGCCGGGTCTCGAGCTCCTACAATGAGCAGTTCTTC.

Details on this clone: Other DNA sequences in the same sample also yield this CDR3. The V and J genes are TRBV19 and TRBJ1-5, with 7 bases aligning to TRBD1. This CDR3 spans 13 amino acids. J gave up 4 bases and V 5 bases, and 2 bases lay outside the gene matches. CDR1 and CDR2 (germline): LNHDA, SQIVND (reference sequence). CDR3 DNA: TGTGCCAGTAGTGACAGGGTGAATCAGCCCCAGCATTTT. Its protein product is CASSDRVNQPQHF.

The chain combines TRBV11-2 with TRBJ1-2; D might be TRBD1 (6 bases). CDR3 length: 14 residues. V shed 5 bases and J shed 1 base, with 11 bases lying between them. Germline lookup yields CDR1 SGHAT and CDR2 FQNNGV. The DNA for the CDR3 is TGTGCCAGCAGCGGCAGGGACAATAACTATGGCTACACCTTC. Its translation: CASSGRDNNYGYTF. Together with reference TRBV11-2 and TRBJ1-2, the CDR3 gives the full variable domain: EAGVAQSPRYKIIEKRQSVAFWCNPISGHATLYWYQQILGQGPKLLIQFQNNGVVDDSQLPKDRFSAERLKGVDSTLKIQPAKLEDSAVYLCASSGRDNNYGYTFGSGTRLTVV.

V is TRBV5-1 and J is TRBJ2-7; 8 bases align to TRBD1. CDR3 length: 14 amino acids. V was pared by 2 bases and J by 2 bases, with 3 bases of the junction left unmatched. Germline CDR1 SGHRS, CDR2 YFSETQ. DNA of the CDR3: TGCGCCAGCAGCTTCGGCAGGGGGCCCTACGAGCAGTACTTC. Its protein is CASSFGRGPYEQYF.

The gene calls are TRBV27 and TRBJ2-5, with 9 bases that match TRBD2. Germline CDR1 MNHEY, CDR2 SMNVEV (reference sequence). This CDR3 has 17 amino acids. The V gene end was trimmed by 5 bases and the J gene end by 2 bases; junction bases not matched to a gene: 12. CDR3 coding DNA: TGTGCCAGCAGTCCCCTGCCCGTGACTAGCGGTCAAGAGACCCAGTACTTC. Its translation is CASSPLPVTSGQETQYF.

The V and J genes are TRBV6-1 and TRBJ1-2; D is possibly TRBD1 (6 bases). The germline V gene encodes CDR1 MNHNS and CDR2 SASEGT. The CDR3 totals 14 residues. V gave up 6 bases and J gave up 8 bases, with 19 bases separating them. CDR3 loop: CASSERGVGGGYTF. Written as DNA, the CDR3 is TGTGCCAGCAGCGAAAGGGGCGTGGGGGGCGGCTACACCTTC.

The chain uses TRBV5-6 and TRBJ1-2; 7 bases agree with TRBD1. V shed 0 bases and J 4 bases; nucleotides not matched to a gene: 9. The germline CDR1 and CDR2 sequences are SGHDT and YYEEEE. CDR3 length: 16 amino acids. CDR3: CASSLAGTEGLYGYTF. CDR3 coding DNA: TGTGCCAGCAGCTTGGCAGGGACAGAGGGACTCTATGGCTACACCTTC.

This clone occurred once. This chain uses TRBV7-9 with TRBJ2-1; tentatively, D is TRBD1 (5 bases). V lost 6 bases and J 9 bases, leaving 15 bases between the germline ends. CDR3 size: 13 residues. Germline assignment: CDR1 SEHNR and CDR2 FQNEAQ (reference sequence). The CDR3 protein is CASRDMAPGEQFF. The CDR3 DNA is TGTGCCAGCAGGGACATGGCCCCCGGTGAGCAGTTCTTC. Complete variable domain (other parts from reference TRBV7-9 and TRBJ2-1): DTGVSQNPRHKITKRGQNVTFRCDPISEHNRLYWYRQTLGQGPEFLTYFQNEAQLEKSRLLSDRFSAERPKGSFSTLEIQRTEQGDSAMYLCASRDMAPGEQFFGPGTRLTVL.

The rearrangement joins TRBV28 to TRBJ2-1; 10 bases align to TRBD1. The germline V gene encodes CDR1 MDHEN and CDR2 SYDVKM. Losses at the gene ends were 3 bases for V and 5 bases for J; bases not matched to a gene: 4. The CDR3 has 15 residues. CDR3 in DNA: TGTGCCAGCAGTTTGGAAGGACAGGGGGACAATGAGCAGTTCTTC. This translates into CASSLEGQGDNEQFF.

This chain connects TRBV27 to TRBJ2-5; 9 nucleotides line up with TRBD1. The germline V gene encodes CDR1 MNHEY and CDR2 SMNVEV (reference sequence). This CDR3 is built from 15 residues. The junction had 4 bases not matched to a gene; V was cut back by 5 bases and J by 0 bases. In DNA, the CDR3 is TGTGCCAGCAGTATAAGGACAGGGGACCAAGAGACCCAGTACTTC. Translating it yields CASSIRTGDQETQYF.

The J gene is TRBJ2-1, the V gene TRBV7-3, with 8 bases fitting TRBD2. In germline, CDR1 is SGHTA, CDR2 FQGTGA. The J segment lost 3 bases and the V segment lost 3 bases, leaving 7 bases of the junction unmatched. This CDR3 is 16 amino acids long. CDR3 in DNA: TGTGCCAGCAGCTTGGCTACGGGAGGGGTCTACAATGAGCAGTTCTTC. The encoded protein is CASSLATGGVYNEQFF.

The chain joins TRBV27 to TRBJ1-2; D gene ambiguous. The V end lost 5 bases, the J end lost 5 bases, and 21 bases lay between the germline ends. Per the germline V gene, CDR1 is MNHEY and CDR2 is SMNVEV (reference sequence). CDR3 length equals 16 residues. CDR3 in amino acids: CASSVGSPNYMYGYTF. The CDR3 DNA reads TGTGCCAGCAGTGTCGGGAGCCCTAATTACATGTATGGCTACACCTTC.

This chain uses TRBV12-5 with TRBJ2-6; no clear D. There are 18 residues in the CDR3. V dropped 5 bases and J dropped 5 bases, with 22 bases sitting between them. Germline V gene data show CDR1 as LGHNT and CDR2 as FRNRAP. The CDR3 DNA reads as TGTGCTAGTGGTCGTTTGGTTTTGAGACAAAGTCGGGCCAACGTCCTGACTTTC. Residues: CASGRLVLRQSRANVLTF. The full variable domain, rest sourced from reference TRBV12-5 and TRBJ2-6, is DARVTQTPRHKVTEMGQEVTMRCQPILGHNTVFWYRQTMMQGLELLAYFRNRAPLDDSGMPKDRFSAEMPDATLATLKIQPSEPRDSAVYFCASGRLVLRQSRANVLTFGAGSRLTVL.

The genes are TRBV27 and TRBJ2-7; a weak D match, TRBD1 (5 bases). V was shortened by 6 bases and J by 1 base, with 16 bases between the two germline ends. Germline V lookup: CDR1 MNHEY, CDR2 SMNVEV (reference sequence). The CDR3 runs to 15 residues. The CDR3, as DNA: TGTGCCAGCAGACCCCGAGCGACAGAATCCTACGAGCAGTACTTC. The encoded protein is CASRPRATESYEQYF.

J is TRBJ2-2 and V is TRBV29-1; 8 bases match TRBD2. This CDR3 is 15 amino acids long. The J segment lost 0 bases and the V segment lost 2 bases, leaving 2 bases of the junction unmatched. The germline gives CDR1 SQVTM, CDR2 ANQGSEA. The DNA for the CDR3 is TGCAGCGTTGAATTGACTAGCGCGAACACCGGGGAGCTGTTTTTT. It specifies CSVELTSANTGELFF.

The chain links TRBV29-1 to TRBJ1-1; D possibly corresponds to TRBD1 (5 bases). Germline assignment: CDR1 SQVTM and CDR2 ANQGSEA. This CDR3 is built from 13 residues. Deletions cut 6 bases from V and 1 base from J, with 12 bases between. The CDR3 region is CSVRGRQNTEAFF. CDR3 DNA sequence: TGCAGCGTCCGGGGACGCCAGAACACTGAAGCTTTCTTT.

The chain joins TRBV7-9 to TRBJ1-1; a weak D match, TRBD1 (5 bases). The CDR3 is 12 residues long. V shed 6 bases and J shed 6 bases, with 11 bases lying between them. Germline lookup yields CDR1 SEHNR and CDR2 FQNEAQ (reference sequence). CDR3 DNA sequence: TGTGCCAGCAGTTACGACAGACCTGAAGCTTTCTTT. Its protein product is CASSYDRPEAFF.

This clone was counted only a few times. Distinct nucleotide sequences in the sample also encode this CDR3. The chain couples TRBV7-6 to TRBJ2-7; weak D call: TRBD2 (6 bases). Germline V gives CDR1 SGHVS, CDR2 FNYEAQ. The CDR3 is 14 residues long. The germline V and J ends were trimmed by 2 bases and 0 bases, with 8 bases remaining between them. CDR3: CASSLRESSYEQYF. In DNA form, the CDR3 reads TGTGCCAGCAGCTTACGGGAGAGCTCCTACGAGCAGTACTTC.

J is TRBJ1-1 and V is TRBV15; possibly TRBD1 for D (6 bases). Trimming left V 0 bases short and J 2 bases short, with 19 bases between. The CDR3 sequence is 18 residues long. Germline values: CDR1 LNHNV, CDR2 YYDKDF (reference sequence). The CDR3 is CATSREGGSGGANTEAFF. CDR3 coding DNA: TGTGCCACCAGCAGAGAAGGGGGATCCGGGGGCGCAAACACTGAAGCTTTCTTT. Complete variable domain (other parts from reference TRBV15 and TRBJ1-1): DAMVIQNPRYQVTQFGKPVTLSCSQTLNHNVMYWYQQKSSQAPKLLFHYYDKDFNNEADTPDNFQSRRPNTSFCFLDIRSPGLGDTAMYLCATSREGGSGGANTEAFFGQGTRLTVV.